This T cell receptor (beta chain) stems from a study of PD-1 blockade in mismatch repair-deficient tumors. CDR3 length: 13 residues. Germline-derived CDR1 and CDR2 are KGHSH and LQKENI. The assay was immunoSEQ multiplex PCR, and TCRdb's table has in-frame clones only and misses some. The sample holds 50,000 or so clones, 81% seen once. In the case of this clone: An end of the junction does not agree with germline; a read error may underlie this.

The specimen comprised peripheral blood, sampled around 19 weeks after starting pembrolizumab. This chain joins TRBV18 and TRBJ1-2, with D perhaps TRBD1 (5 bases). The source is an adult with mismatch repair-deficient cancer. The CDR3 coding sequence is TGTGCCAACTCACCCGAGGGGAACTATGGCTACACCTTC. As protein: CANSPEGNYGYTF.